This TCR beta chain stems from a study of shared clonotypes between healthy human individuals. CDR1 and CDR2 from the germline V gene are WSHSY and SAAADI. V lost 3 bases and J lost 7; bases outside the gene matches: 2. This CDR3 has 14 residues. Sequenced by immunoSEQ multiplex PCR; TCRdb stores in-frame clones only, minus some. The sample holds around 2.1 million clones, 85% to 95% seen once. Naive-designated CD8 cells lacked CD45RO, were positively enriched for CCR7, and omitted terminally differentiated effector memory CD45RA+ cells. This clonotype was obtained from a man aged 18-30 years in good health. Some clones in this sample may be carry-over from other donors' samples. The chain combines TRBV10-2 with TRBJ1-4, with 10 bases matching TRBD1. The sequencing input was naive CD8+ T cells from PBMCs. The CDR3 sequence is CASSEDRGLEKLFF. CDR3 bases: TGCGCCAGCAGTGAAGACAGGGGGCTTGAAAAACTGTTTTTT.